This T cell receptor beta chain was observed in a study of blood T cell repertoires in COVID-19. This clone was detected only once. Assay used: immunoSEQ multiplex PCR; TCRdb lists only in-frame clones, some missing. The sample consists of approximately 100,000 clones, under 85% of them appearing once. Germline V gene lookup returns CDR1 MNHNY and CDR2 SVGAGI (reference sequence). V gave up 6 bases and J gave up 5 bases; unmatched junction bases: 2. This CDR3 spans 13 amino acids. Material for sequencing was peripheral blood. This receptor was obtained from a woman aged 55-75 years with acute or convalescent COVID-19. The J gene is TRBJ1-5, the V gene TRBV6-6; 9 nucleotides match TRBD1. CDR3 amino acids: CASRTGGYQPQHF. As DNA, the CDR3 is TGTGCCAGCAGGACAGGGGGTTATCAGCCCCAGCATTTT.